The following is a T cell receptor (beta chain) sequence with its context. As yet, its antigen is unknown. CDR1 is MNHEY and CDR2 is SVGEGT in the germline V gene. Trimming removed 5 bases from V and 5 bases from J, with 16 bases in between. This CDR3 region has 15 residues. The data derive from a study of T cell repertoires in cytomegalovirus infection. Study context: Well-studied HLA-B-restricted epitopes and recently identified HLA-C-restricted epitopes of CMV were both used in the study. Indications of both CMV infection and matching HLA type were provided by public TCR beta signatures.

MiXCR, run by TCRdb on the reads, gives a single entry per CDR3 protein. This table has 700,000 to 950,000 distinct CDR3 sequences, approximately 30% appearing once. Study-wide findings and caveats: Identification of carriers of CMV plus the relevant HLA was performed using cumulative public TCR beta family frequency. Clonotypes of TCR beta that were HLA-C-restricted and CMV-specific dominated the ex vivo response.

This chain connects TRBV6-2 or TRBV6-3 to TRBJ1-5; D call uncertain. The TCR was taken from a human donor in good health (CMV status not recorded). Some clones in this sample may be carry-over from other donors' samples. Specimen: cultured CD8+ T cells from PBMCs, collected from culture after CMV antigen stimulation. CDR3 in amino acids: CASSLWEAADQPQHF. CDR3 coding DNA: TGTGCCAGCAGTCTGTGGGAGGCCGCAGATCAGCCCCAGCATTTT.